This TCR beta chain emerged from a study of human T cells and chemical hapten exposure. Study details: The study sensitized with 2% DPC on a 2 cm by 2 cm patch of upper inner arm skin.

The sample's time point: patch test 1, 2 weeks after DPC sensitization. The sample's treatment: therapeutic diphenylcyclopropenone sensitization with weekly scalp DPC. MiXCR, run by TCRdb on the RACE reads, gives a single entry per CDR3 protein. The top ten hold around 2% of the sample, which has about 380,000 distinct CDR3 sequences, roughly 4.8% seen once. The CDR3 contains 14 residues. Germline CDR1 reads SNHLY; CDR2 reads FYNNEI. The V and J ends lost 5 bases and 3 bases respectively, with 14 bases between them. Sample: whole blood, taken in connection with sensitization to the hapten diphenylcyclopropenone (DPC). This chain connects TRBV2 to TRBJ2-7, with D maybe TRBD1 (6 bases). This TCR was recovered from a woman in her fifties or sixties with alopecia areata. Some clones in this sample may be carry-over from other donors' samples. Written as DNA, the CDR3 is TGTGCCAGCAGTAAAGGGGACAACTTCTACGAGCAGTACTTC. As protein: CASSKGDNFYEQYF.